This T cell receptor beta chain was identified during a study of blood T cell repertoires in COVID-19. Study as a whole: COVID-19 samples from acute and convalescent phases originated in the United States, Italy and Spain. The analysed material was cDNA or gDNA that came from T cells, B-cell-depleted T cells, or PBMCs.

Under the authors' procedure: Nucleated cell counts were estimated from reference gene primer amplification. Sequencing used immunoSEQ multiplex PCR; TCRdb keeps in-frame clones, though not all of them. The DNA was the basis for D and trimming; V, J and clone size are from that table. The sample records more than 85,000 clones, approximately 88% being singletons. The TCR comes from a woman aged 55 to 70 with acute or convalescent COVID-19. Material for sequencing was peripheral blood.

The CDR3 spells CASSIQQGLNQPQHF. The DNA for the CDR3 is TGTGCCAGTAGTATCCAACAGGGTTTGAATCAGCCCCAGCATTTT. The rearrangement links TRBV19 to TRBJ1-5; tentative D call: TRBD1 (6 bases). Trimming left V 3 bases short and J 4 bases short, with 13 bases between. The CDR3 has 15 amino acids. The germline gives CDR1 LNHDA, CDR2 SQIVND (reference sequence).